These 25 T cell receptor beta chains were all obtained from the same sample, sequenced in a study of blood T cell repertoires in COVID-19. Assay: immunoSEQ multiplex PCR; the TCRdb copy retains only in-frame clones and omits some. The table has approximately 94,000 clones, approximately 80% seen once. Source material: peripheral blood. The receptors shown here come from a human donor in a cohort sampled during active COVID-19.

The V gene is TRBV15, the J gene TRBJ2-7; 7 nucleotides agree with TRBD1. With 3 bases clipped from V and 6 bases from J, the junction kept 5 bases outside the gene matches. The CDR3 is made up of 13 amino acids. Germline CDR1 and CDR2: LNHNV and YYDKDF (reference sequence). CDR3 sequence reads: CATSRVTGSEQYF. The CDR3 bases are TGTGCCACCAGCAGGGTGACAGGGTCCGAGCAGTACTTC. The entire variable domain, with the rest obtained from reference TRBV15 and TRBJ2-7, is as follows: DAMVIQNPRYQVTQFGKPVTLSCSQTLNHNVMYWYQQKSSQAPKLLFHYYDKDFNNEADTPDNFQSRRPNTSFCFLDIRSPGLGDTAMYLCATSRVTGSEQYFGPGTRLTVT.

CDR3 in amino acids: CASSSLGQGETQYF. In nucleotides, the CDR3 is TGTGCCAGCAGCTCTTTAGGACAGGGGGAGACCCAGTACTTC. The rearrangement uses TRBV7-9 and TRBJ2-5; 9 bases fit TRBD1. The V gene end was trimmed by 4 bases and the J gene end by 5 bases; junction bases not matched to a gene: 5. The CDR3 runs 14 residues. Germline V CDR1 and CDR2: SEHNR, FQNEAQ (reference sequence).

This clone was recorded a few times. The CDR3 is CASSDRTTDTQYF. For the CDR3, the DNA is TGTGCCAGCTCAGACAGGACCACAGATACGCAGTATTTT. V usage is TRBV18 and J usage is TRBJ2-3; possibly TRBD1 for D (6 bases). Germline V gene sequence: CDR1 KGHSH, CDR2 LQKENI. Trimming removed 5 bases at V and 2 bases at J, with 8 bases between. The CDR3 loop spans 13 amino acids. The complete variable domain, with remaining parts taken from reference TRBV18 and TRBJ2-3, reads NAGVMQNPRHLVRRRGQEARLRCSPMKGHSHVYWYRQLPEEGLKFMVYLQKENIIDESGMPKERFSAEFPKEGPSILRIQQVVRGDSAAYFCASSDRTTDTQYFGPGTRLTVL.

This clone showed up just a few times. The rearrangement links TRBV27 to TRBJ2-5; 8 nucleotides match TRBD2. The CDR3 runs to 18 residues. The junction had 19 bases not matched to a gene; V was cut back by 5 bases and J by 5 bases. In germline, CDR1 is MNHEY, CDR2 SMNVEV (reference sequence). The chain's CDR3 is CASSLGRGDLISGETQYF. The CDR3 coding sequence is TGTGCCAGCAGTCTGGGGCGGGGGGACCTTATCTCGGGGGAGACCCAGTACTTC.

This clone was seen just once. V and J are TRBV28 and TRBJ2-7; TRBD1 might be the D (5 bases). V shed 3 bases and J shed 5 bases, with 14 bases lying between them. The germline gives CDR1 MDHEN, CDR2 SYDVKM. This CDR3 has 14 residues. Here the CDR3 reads CASSFRARLHEQYF. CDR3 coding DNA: TGTGCCAGCAGTTTCAGGGCGCGGTTACACGAGCAGTACTTC.

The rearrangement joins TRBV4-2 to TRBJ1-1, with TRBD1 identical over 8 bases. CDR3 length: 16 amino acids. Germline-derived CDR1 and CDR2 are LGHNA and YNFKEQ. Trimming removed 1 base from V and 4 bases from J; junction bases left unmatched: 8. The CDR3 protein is CASSQAGQGRGTEAFF. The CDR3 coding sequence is TGTGCCAGCAGCCAAGCAGGACAGGGTCGGGGCACTGAAGCTTTCTTT.

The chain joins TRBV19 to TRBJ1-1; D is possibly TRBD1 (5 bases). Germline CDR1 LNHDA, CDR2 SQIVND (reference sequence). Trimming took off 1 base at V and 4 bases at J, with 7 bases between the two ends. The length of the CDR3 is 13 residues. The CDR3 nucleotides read TGTGCCAGTAGTATAGGGGGGGTCACTGAAGCTTTCTTT. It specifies CASSIGGVTEAFF. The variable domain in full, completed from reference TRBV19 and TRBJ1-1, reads DGGITQSPKYLFRKEGQNVTLSCEQNLNHDAMYWYRQDPGQGLRLIYYSQIVNDFQKGDIAEGYSVSREKKESFPLTVTSAQKNPTAFYLCASSIGGVTEAFFGQGTRLTVV.

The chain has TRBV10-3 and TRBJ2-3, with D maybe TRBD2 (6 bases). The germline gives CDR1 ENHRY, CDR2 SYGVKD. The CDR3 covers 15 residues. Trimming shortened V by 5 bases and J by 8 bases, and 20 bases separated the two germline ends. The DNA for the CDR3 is TGTGCCATCAGTCAACTCGGGACTCAGCTAGGTACGCAGTATTTT. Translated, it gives CAISQLGTQLGTQYF.

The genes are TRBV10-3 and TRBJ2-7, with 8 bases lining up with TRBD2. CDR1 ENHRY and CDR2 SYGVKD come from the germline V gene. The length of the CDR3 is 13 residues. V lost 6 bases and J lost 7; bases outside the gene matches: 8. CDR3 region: CAIRPTSGDEQYF. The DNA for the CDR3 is TGTGCCATCAGGCCAACTAGCGGTGATGAGCAGTACTTC.

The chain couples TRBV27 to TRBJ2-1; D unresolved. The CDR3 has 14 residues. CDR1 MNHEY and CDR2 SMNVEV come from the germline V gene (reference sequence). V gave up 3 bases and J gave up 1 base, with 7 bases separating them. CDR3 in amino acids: CASSFEFSYNEQFF. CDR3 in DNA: TGTGCCAGCAGTTTTGAGTTTTCCTACAATGAGCAGTTCTTC.

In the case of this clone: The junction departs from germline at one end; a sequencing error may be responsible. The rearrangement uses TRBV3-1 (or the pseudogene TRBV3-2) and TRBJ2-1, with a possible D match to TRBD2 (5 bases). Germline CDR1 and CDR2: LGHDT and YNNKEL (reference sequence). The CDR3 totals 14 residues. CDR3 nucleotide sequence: TGTGCCAGCACCCAAAGCGGCAGACACAATGAGCAGTTCTTC. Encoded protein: CASTQSGRHNEQFF.

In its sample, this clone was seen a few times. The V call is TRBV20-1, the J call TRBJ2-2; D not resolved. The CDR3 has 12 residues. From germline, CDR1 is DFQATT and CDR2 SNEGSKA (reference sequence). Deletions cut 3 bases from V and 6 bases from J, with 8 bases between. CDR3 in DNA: TGCAGTGCTAGTCGCCCAGCCGGGGAGCTGTTTTTT. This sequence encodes CSASRPAGELFF.

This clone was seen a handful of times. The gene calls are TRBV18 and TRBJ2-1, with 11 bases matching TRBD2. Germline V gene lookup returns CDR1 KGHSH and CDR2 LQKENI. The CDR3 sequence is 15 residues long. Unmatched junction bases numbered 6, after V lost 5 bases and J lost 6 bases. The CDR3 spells CASSNLAGGINEQFF. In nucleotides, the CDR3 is TGTGCCAGCTCAAACCTAGCGGGGGGCATCAATGAGCAGTTCTTC. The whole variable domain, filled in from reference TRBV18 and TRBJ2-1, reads NAGVMQNPRHLVRRRGQEARLRCSPMKGHSHVYWYRQLPEEGLKFMVYLQKENIIDESGMPKERFSAEFPKEGPSILRIQQVVRGDSAAYFCASSNLAGGINEQFFGPGTRLTVL.

The CDR3 loop reads CASSSSRQGAWGQPQHF. The CDR3 DNA is TGTGCCAGCAGTTCAAGTCGACAGGGGGCGTGGGGTCAGCCCCAGCATTTT. The chain combines TRBV28 with TRBJ1-5, with 10 bases aligning to TRBD1. Unmatched junction bases numbered 12, after V lost 4 bases and J lost 6 bases. Germline V gene data show CDR1 as MDHEN and CDR2 as SYDVKM. This CDR3 has 17 amino acids.

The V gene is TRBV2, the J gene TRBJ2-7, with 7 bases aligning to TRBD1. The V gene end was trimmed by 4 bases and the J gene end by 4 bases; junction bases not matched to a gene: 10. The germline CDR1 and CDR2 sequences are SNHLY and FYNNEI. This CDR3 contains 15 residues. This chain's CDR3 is CASSVLDRATYEQYF. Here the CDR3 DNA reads TGTGCCAGCAGTGTCCTCGACAGGGCCACGTACGAGCAGTACTTC. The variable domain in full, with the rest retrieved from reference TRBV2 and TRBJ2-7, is EPEVTQTPSHQVTQMGQEVILRCVPISNHLYFYWYRQILGQKVEFLVSFYNNEISEKSEIFDDQFSVERPDGSNFTLKIRSTKLEDSAMYFCASSVLDRATYEQYFGPGTRLTVT.

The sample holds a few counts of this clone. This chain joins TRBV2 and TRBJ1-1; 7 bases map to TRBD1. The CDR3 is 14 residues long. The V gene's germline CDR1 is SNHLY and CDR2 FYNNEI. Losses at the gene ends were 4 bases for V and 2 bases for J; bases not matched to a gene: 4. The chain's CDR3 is CASSVRGTNTEAFF. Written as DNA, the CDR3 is TGTGCCAGCAGTGTCAGGGGGACTAACACTGAAGCTTTCTTT. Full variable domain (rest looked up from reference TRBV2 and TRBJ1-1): EPEVTQTPSHQVTQMGQEVILRCVPISNHLYFYWYRQILGQKVEFLVSFYNNEISEKSEIFDDQFSVERPDGSNFTLKIRSTKLEDSAMYFCASSVRGTNTEAFFGQGTRLTVV.

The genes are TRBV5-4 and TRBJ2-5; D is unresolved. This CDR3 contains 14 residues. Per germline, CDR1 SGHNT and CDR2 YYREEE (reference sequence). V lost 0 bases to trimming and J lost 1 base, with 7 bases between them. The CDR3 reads CASSLGAIQETQYF. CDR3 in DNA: TGTGCCAGCAGCTTGGGGGCCATCCAAGAGACCCAGTACTTC. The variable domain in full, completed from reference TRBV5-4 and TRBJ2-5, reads ETGVTQSPTHLIKTRGQQVTLRCSSQSGHNTVSWYQQALGQGPQFIFQYYREEENGRGNFPPRFSGLQFPNYSSELNVNALELDDSALYLCASSLGAIQETQYFGPGTRLLVL.

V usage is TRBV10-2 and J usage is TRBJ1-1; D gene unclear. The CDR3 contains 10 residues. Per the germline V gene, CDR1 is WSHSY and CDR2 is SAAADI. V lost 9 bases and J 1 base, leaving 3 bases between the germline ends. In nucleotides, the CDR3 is TGCGCCAGTAAGAACACTGAAGCTTTCTTT. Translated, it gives CASKNTEAFF.

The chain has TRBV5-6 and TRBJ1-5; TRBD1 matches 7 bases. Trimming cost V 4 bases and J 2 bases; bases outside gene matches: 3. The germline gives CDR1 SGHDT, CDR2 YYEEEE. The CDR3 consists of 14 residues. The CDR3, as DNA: TGTGCCAGCAGCCTAACAGGGGGCAATCAGCCCCAGCATTTT. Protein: CASSLTGGNQPQHF.

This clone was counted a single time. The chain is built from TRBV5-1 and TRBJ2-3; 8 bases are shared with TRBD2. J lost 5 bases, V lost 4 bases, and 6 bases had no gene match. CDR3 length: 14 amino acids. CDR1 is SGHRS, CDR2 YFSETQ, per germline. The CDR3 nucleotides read TGCGCCAGCAGCCCCGGACTAGCCGAAGATACGCAGTATTTT. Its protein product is CASSPGLAEDTQYF. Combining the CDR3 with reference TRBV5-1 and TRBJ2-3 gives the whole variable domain KAGVTQTPRYLIKTRGQQVTLSCSPISGHRSVSWYQQTPGQGLQFLFEYFSETQRNKGNFPGRFSGRQFSNSRSEMNVSTLELGDSALYLCASSPGLAEDTQYFGPGTRLTVL.

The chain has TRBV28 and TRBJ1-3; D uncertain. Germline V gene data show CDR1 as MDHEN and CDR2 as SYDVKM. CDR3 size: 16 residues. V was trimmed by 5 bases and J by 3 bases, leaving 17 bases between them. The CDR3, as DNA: TGTGCCAGCAGTCCCCGAACCATCCCGGGTGGAAACACCATATATTTT. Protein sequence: CASSPRTIPGGNTIYF.

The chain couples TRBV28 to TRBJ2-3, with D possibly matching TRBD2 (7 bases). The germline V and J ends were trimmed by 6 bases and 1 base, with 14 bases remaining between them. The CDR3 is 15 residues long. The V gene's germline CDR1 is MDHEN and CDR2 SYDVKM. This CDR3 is CASSVGGHGTDTQYF. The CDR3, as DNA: TGTGCCAGCAGCGTGGGGGGGCACGGCACAGATACGCAGTATTTT.

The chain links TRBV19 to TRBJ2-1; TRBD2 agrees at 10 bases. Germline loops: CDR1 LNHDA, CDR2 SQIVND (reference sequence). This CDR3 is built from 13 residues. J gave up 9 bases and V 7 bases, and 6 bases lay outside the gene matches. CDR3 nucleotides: TGTGCCAGTACTAGACTAGCGGGTGGTGAGCAGTTCTTC. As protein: CASTRLAGGEQFF. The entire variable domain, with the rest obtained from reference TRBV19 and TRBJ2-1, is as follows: DGGITQSPKYLFRKEGQNVTLSCEQNLNHDAMYWYRQDPGQGLRLIYYSQIVNDFQKGDIAEGYSVSREKKESFPLTVTSAQKNPTAFYLCASTRLAGGEQFFGPGTRLTVL.

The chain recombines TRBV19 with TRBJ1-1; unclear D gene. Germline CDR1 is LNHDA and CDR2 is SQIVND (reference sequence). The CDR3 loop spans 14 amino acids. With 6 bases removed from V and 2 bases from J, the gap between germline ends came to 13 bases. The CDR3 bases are TGTGCCAGTAGCCGACCCGGGGATAACACTGAAGCTTTCTTT. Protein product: CASSRPGDNTEAFF.

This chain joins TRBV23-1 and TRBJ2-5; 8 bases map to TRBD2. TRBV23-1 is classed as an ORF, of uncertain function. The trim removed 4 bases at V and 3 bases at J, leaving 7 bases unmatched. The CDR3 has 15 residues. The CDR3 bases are TGCGCCAGCAGTCTCGTCGGGGGGGGAGAAGAGACCCAGTACTTC. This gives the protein CASSLVGGGEETQYF.